This TCR beta chain was found in a study of CD8+ T cells in alopecia areata. Study-level information: The study gave treated patients oral tofacitinib at 5 to 10 mg twice daily. Severity was scored as percentage of affected scalp area in treated patients. General study findings and limits: Because one nonresponder was included, the link of baseline CD8+ expansion to response is considered uncertain. Especially in alopecia totalis/universalis, lesional scalp showed greater clonality than normal scalp did.

Treatment described: oral pan-JAK inhibitor, 5-10 mg twice daily. Germline CDR1 and CDR2: MGHDK and SYGVNS. The CDR3 length is 15 residues. The V and J ends lost 1 base and 6 bases respectively, with 12 bases between them. With respect to this clone: Its antigen is unidentified.

RNA was isolated and reverse transcribed to cDNA, the sequencing template. Clones were read by immunoSEQ multiplex PCR, and TCRdb kept only the in-frame ones, dropping some. The sample lists about 140,000 clones; about 86% were seen once. This chain uses TRBV25-1 with TRBJ1-4, with D maybe TRBD1 (5 bases). The clonotype comes from a human donor with alopecia areata. The sequencing here drew on CD8+ T cells sorted from blood, taken at week 4, from a patient treated with tofacitinib. DNA of the CDR3: TGTGCCAGCAGTGAATTAAGGCAGGGTGATGAAAAACTGTTTTTT. Encoded protein: CASSELRQGDEKLFF.